This T cell receptor (beta chain) was sequenced during a study of T cell responses to AZD1222 COVID-19 vaccine. General study findings and limits: A reported finding is that nearly half of spike-specific TCRs target unmutated variant regions. Dominant at 160-218 and 743-854, vaccine-associated CD4 TCRs also spanned spike. Clonal diversity may have been underestimated in mostly white British donors. Increased Spike-specific TCR breadth and depth were observed after two AZD1222 doses.

This table comes from immunoSEQ multiplex PCR, and its TCRdb copy is limited to in-frame clones, with some not included. The sample records 95,000 to 100,000 clones, approximately 88% being singletons. Trimming pared 4 bases from V and 6 bases from J, leaving 13 bases between. Per the germline V gene, CDR1 is LGHDT and CDR2 is YNNKEL (reference sequence). The CDR3 loop spans 13 amino acids. Details on this clone: Its antigen is undetermined.

The origin of this receptor is an adult who received the AZD1222 COVID-19 vaccine. The sequencing used peripheral blood, collected 28 days after the second AZD1222 dose. The chain employs TRBV3-1 (or the pseudogene TRBV3-2) and TRBJ2-7; D is perhaps TRBD1 or TRBD2 (6 bases each). This CDR3 is CASSPSKGGEQYF. The CDR3 nucleotides read TGTGCCAGCAGCCCCAGCAAGGGGGGCGAGCAGTACTTC.